This entry lists 23 T cell receptor beta chains sequenced from one sample in a study of blood T cell repertoires in COVID-19. Assay: immunoSEQ multiplex PCR; the TCRdb copy retains only in-frame clones and omits some. The sample has approximately 300,000 clones, around nine tenths seen once; the top ten hold about 10%. The sample consisted of peripheral blood. The receptors were gathered from a woman in her thirties with COVID-19, enrolled during active disease.

This clone was picked up one time. CDR3 sequence reads: CASSLALRGGSADTQYF. The DNA of the CDR3 is TGCGCCAGCAGCTTGGCTCTTCGAGGCGGGAGCGCAGATACGCAGTATTTT. The genes are TRBV5-1 and TRBJ2-3, with 7 bases matching TRBD2. This CDR3 spans 17 amino acids. After removal of 0 bases from V and 4 bases from J, the junction contained 11 bases not matched to a gene. CDR1 and CDR2 from the germline V gene are SGHRS and YFSETQ.

CDR3 DNA: TGCGCCAGCAGCTTGGTATCGGCTAGCGAAGGAGGCACAGATACGCAGTATTTT. Its protein product is CASSLVSASEGGTDTQYF. The J gene is TRBJ2-3, the V gene TRBV5-1; the D gene is possibly TRBD2 (6 bases). This CDR3 has 18 residues. Trimming left V 0 bases short and J 1 base short, with 18 bases between. Germline V gene lookup returns CDR1 SGHRS and CDR2 YFSETQ.

CDR3 residues: CASSSGTGTYEQYF. CDR3 DNA: TGTGCCAGTAGTTCCGGGACAGGGACGTACGAGCAGTACTTC. This chain links TRBV19 with TRBJ2-7; TRBD1 agrees at 9 bases. Germline V gene lookup returns CDR1 LNHDA and CDR2 SQIVND (reference sequence). The CDR3 spans 14 residues. The junction had 6 bases not matched to a gene; V was cut back by 5 bases and J by 4 bases.

The chain is built from TRBV3-1 (or the pseudogene TRBV3-2) and TRBJ1-1, with D perhaps TRBD1 (5 bases). V was trimmed by 4 bases and J by 6 bases, leaving 15 bases between them. Germline loops: CDR1 LGHDT, CDR2 YNNKEL (reference sequence). The CDR3 totals 14 residues. The CDR3 nucleotides are TGTGCCAGCAGCCTCCGACGGGGGGTCTCTGAAGCTTTCTTT. It specifies CASSLRRGVSEAFF.

The table lists this clone with a count of one. V usage is TRBV5-1 and J usage is TRBJ1-2, with D hard to call. CDR3 length: 11 residues. Trimming left V 5 bases short and J 8 bases short, with 10 bases between. Germline CDR1 and CDR2: SGHRS and YFSETQ. The CDR3 coding sequence is TGCGCCAGCAGAGCCTCCGGGGGCTACACCTTC. Translating gives CASRASGGYTF.

This clone was recorded a few times. The chain employs TRBV24-1 and TRBJ2-1, with 8 bases identical to TRBD1. This CDR3 is built from 15 residues. V lost 2 bases, J lost 5 bases, and 4 bases stayed unmatched. The germline V gene has CDR1 KGHDR and CDR2 SFDVKD. Here the CDR3 reads CATSDWGDRNNEQFF. CDR3 DNA: TGTGCCACCAGTGATTGGGGGGACAGGAACAATGAGCAGTTCTTC.

The J gene is TRBJ2-7, the V gene TRBV19, with a possible D match to TRBD2 (6 bases). The length of the CDR3 is 16 residues. V was shortened by 4 bases and J by 3 bases, with 19 bases between the two germline ends. Germline CDR1 is LNHDA and CDR2 is SQIVND (reference sequence). As DNA, the CDR3 is TGTGCCAGTAGTACCTCTCGTAGTAGCGGCTACTACGAGCAGTACTTC. It encodes CASSTSRSSGYYEQYF. The full variable domain, completed using reference TRBV19 and TRBJ2-7, is DGGITQSPKYLFRKEGQNVTLSCEQNLNHDAMYWYRQDPGQGLRLIYYSQIVNDFQKGDIAEGYSVSREKKESFPLTVTSAQKNPTAFYLCASSTSRSSGYYEQYFGPGTRLTVT.

The CDR3 bases are TGCGCCAGCAGCCAAGACGGACAGATAGCCAAAAACATTCAGTACTTC. Amino acids: CASSQDGQIAKNIQYF. The chain joins TRBV4-3 to TRBJ2-4; weak D call: TRBD1 (6 bases). Germline V gene sequence: CDR1 LGHNA, CDR2 YSLEER. Trimming left V 0 bases short and J 0 bases short, with 9 bases between. The CDR3 runs 16 residues.

The rearrangement uses TRBV7-2 and TRBJ2-2; 7 positions match TRBD1. CDR1 is SGHTA and CDR2 is FQGNSA in the germline V gene. The length of the CDR3 is 14 residues. V lost 4 bases, J lost 7 bases, and 6 bases stayed unmatched. CDR3 nucleotides: TGTGCCAGCAGCTACCGACAGGGCGGCGGGGAGCTGTTTTTT. Translation: CASSYRQGGGELFF.

This chain links TRBV27 with TRBJ2-3, with 7 positions matching TRBD1. The ends lost 6 bases at V and 0 bases at J; junction bases unmatched: 3. This CDR3 is 14 amino acids long. The germline V gene has CDR1 MNHEY and CDR2 SMNVEV (reference sequence). The CDR3 protein is CASRRDSSTDTQYF. The CDR3 nucleotides read TGTGCCAGCAGGAGGGACAGTAGCACAGATACGCAGTATTTT.

The chain has TRBV6-2 or TRBV6-3 and TRBJ2-3; 11 nucleotides agree with TRBD2. The V and J ends lost 1 base and 2 bases, in that order; junction bases with no gene match: 2. Germline CDR1 and CDR2: MNHEY and SVGEGT. The CDR3 is 16 residues long. CDR3 bases: TGTGCCAGCAGTTACTTAGCGGGAGGGTACACAGATACGCAGTATTTT. Its protein product is CASSYLAGGYTDTQYF.

This clone has a handful of counts. The CDR3 DNA reads as TGTGCCACCAGTGATTGGGAGTCTCCTAGGGCTTTCTTT. Amino acids: CATSDWESPRAFF. V is TRBV24-1 and J is TRBJ1-1, with D unclear. V lost 2 bases, J lost 11 bases, and 14 bases lay in between. Germline lookup yields CDR1 KGHDR and CDR2 SFDVKD. The CDR3 sequence is 13 residues long.

The chain carries TRBV30 and TRBJ2-3; possibly TRBD2 for D (6 bases). V was trimmed by 2 bases and J by 1 base, leaving 7 bases between them. The CDR3 runs to 13 residues. Germline CDR1 is GTSNPN and CDR2 is SVGIG (reference sequence). For the CDR3, the DNA is TGTGCCTGGAGTCCTAGCGGCACAGATACGCAGTATTTT. Amino acid sequence: CAWSPSGTDTQYF. Based on the CDR3 plus reference TRBV30 and TRBJ2-3, the full variable domain is SQTIHQWPATLVQPVGSPLSLECTVEGTSNPNLYWYRQAAGRGLQLLFYSVGIGQISSEVPQNLSASRPQDRQFILSSKKLLLSDSGFYLCAWSPSGTDTQYFGPGTRLTVL.

The gene calls are TRBV7-6 and TRBJ2-2; 14 nucleotides match TRBD2. The CDR3 loop spans 16 amino acids. Germline V gives CDR1 SGHVS, CDR2 FNYEAQ. Trimming took 5 bases from V and 5 from J; bases not matched to a gene: 4. The CDR3, as DNA: TGTGCCAGCAGCCTGGGACTAGCGGGAGCAACCGGGGAGCTGTTTTTT. Translated: CASSLGLAGATGELFF.

The chain is built from TRBV11-2 and TRBJ2-1; tentatively, D is TRBD1 (5 bases). Germline CDR1 and CDR2: SGHAT and FQNNGV. This CDR3 contains 15 residues. With 0 bases removed from V and 2 bases from J, the gap between germline ends came to 8 bases. CDR3 in DNA: TGTGCCAGCAGCTTAGATGAACAGGCCTACAATGAGCAGTTCTTC. Translation gives CASSLDEQAYNEQFF.

This clone was detected only once. The chain recombines TRBV6-1 with TRBJ1-2; 10 nucleotides line up with TRBD1. Trimming removed 6 bases from V and 0 bases from J; junction bases left unmatched: 4. This CDR3 region has 15 residues. Germline V gene lookup returns CDR1 MNHNS and CDR2 SASEGT. Written as DNA, the CDR3 is TGTGCCAGCAGCGACGGGACAGGGGCTAACTATGGCTACACCTTC. This codes for CASSDGTGANYGYTF.

The V and J genes are TRBV11-2 and TRBJ1-1; D perhaps matches TRBD1 (5 bases). The V and J ends lost 1 base and 3 bases respectively, with 18 bases between them. This CDR3 is 17 amino acids long. Germline CDR1 SGHAT, CDR2 FQNNGV. The CDR3 spells CASSLGAAGPGDTEAFF. The CDR3 nucleotides read TGTGCCAGCAGCTTAGGGGCGGCAGGGCCTGGGGACACTGAAGCTTTCTTT.

V is TRBV11-3 and J is TRBJ2-5, with 7 bases identical to TRBD2. The CDR3 runs to 12 residues. The junction had 3 bases not matched to a gene; V was cut back by 6 bases and J by 5 bases. Germline CDR1 SGHNT, CDR2 YENEEA. The CDR3 region is CASRGLSETQYF. CDR3 DNA sequence: TGTGCCAGCAGGGGACTATCGGAGACCCAGTACTTC. Based on the CDR3 plus reference TRBV11-3 and TRBJ2-5, the full variable domain is EAGVVQSPRYKIIEKKQPVAFWCNPISGHNTLYWYLQNLGQGPELLIRYENEEAVDDSQLPKDRFSAERLKGVDSTLKIQPAELGDSAVYLCASRGLSETQYFGPGTRLLVL.

V usage is TRBV5-1 and J usage is TRBJ2-7, with TRBD2 matching over 14 bases. The length of the CDR3 is 17 residues. The V gene's germline CDR1 is SGHRS and CDR2 YFSETQ. The J segment lost 2 bases and the V segment lost 7 bases, leaving 11 bases of the junction unmatched. CDR3 sequence (DNA): TGCGCCAGCCGGGGACTAGCGGGAGCCCGCGGCCCCTACGAGCAGTACTTC. It is translated as CASRGLAGARGPYEQYF.

The CDR3 sequence is CASSSSGQGRPGDEKLFF. The DNA for the CDR3 is TGTGCCAGCAGTTCATCAGGACAGGGGAGACCCGGGGATGAAAAACTGTTTTTT. The rearrangement links TRBV28 to TRBJ1-4; TRBD1 aligns across 9 bases. Germline loops: CDR1 MDHEN, CDR2 SYDVKM. V lost 4 bases and J lost 6; bases outside the gene matches: 15. This CDR3 is built from 18 residues.

The count of this clone is one. The chain links TRBV27 to TRBJ2-2, with 7 bases that match TRBD2. The CDR3 is 15 amino acids. The germline CDR1 and CDR2 sequences are MNHEY and SMNVEV (reference sequence). Germline trimming cut 4 bases from V and 3 bases from J; bases unmatched to any gene: 5. The DNA of the CDR3 is TGTGCCAGCAGTTCCATGGCGGGGGACACCGGGGAGCTGTTTTTT. Its protein product is CASSSMAGDTGELFF.

Points on this clone: Additional DNA sequences in this sample encode the identical CDR3. The rearrangement joins TRBV27 to TRBJ1-5; 10 nucleotides match TRBD1. With 3 bases clipped from V and 2 bases from J, the junction kept 1 base outside the gene matches. The germline gives CDR1 MNHEY, CDR2 SMNVEV (reference sequence). This CDR3 has 15 amino acids. Written as DNA, the CDR3 is TGTGCCAGCAGTTTGGGGACAGGGGGCAATCAGCCCCAGCATTTT. Translation: CASSLGTGGNQPQHF.

This clone was recorded a few times. The V and J genes are TRBV7-3 and TRBJ2-3; unclear D gene. V was cut by 0 bases and J by 5 bases, with 9 bases left in between. Germline loops: CDR1 SGHTA, CDR2 FQGTGA. This CDR3 has 14 residues. The CDR3 region has the DNA TGTGCCAGCAGCTTAACGAGGCAAGGAGATACGCAGTATTTT. It is translated as CASSLTRQGDTQYF. The full variable domain, with the rest looked up from reference TRBV7-3 and TRBJ2-3, is GAGVSQTPSNKVTEKGKYVELRCDPISGHTALYWYRQSLGQGPEFLIYFQGTGAADDSGLPNDRFFAVRPEGSVSTLKIQRTERGDSAVYLCASSLTRQGDTQYFGPGTRLTVL.